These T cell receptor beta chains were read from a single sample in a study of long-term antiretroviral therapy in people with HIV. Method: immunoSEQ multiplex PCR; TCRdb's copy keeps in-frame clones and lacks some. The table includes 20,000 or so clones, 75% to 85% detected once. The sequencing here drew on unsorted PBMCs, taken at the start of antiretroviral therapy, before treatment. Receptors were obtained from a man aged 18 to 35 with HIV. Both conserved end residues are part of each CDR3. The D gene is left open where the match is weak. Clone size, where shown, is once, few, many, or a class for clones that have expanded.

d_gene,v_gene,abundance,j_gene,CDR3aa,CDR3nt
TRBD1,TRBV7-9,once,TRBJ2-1,CASSSGTGIIEQFF,TGTGCCAGCAGCTCCGGGACAGGCATAATCGAGCAGTTCTTC
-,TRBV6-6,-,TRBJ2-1,CASSLSWGEQFF,TGTGCCAGCAGTTTATCTTGGGGTGAGCAGTTCTTC
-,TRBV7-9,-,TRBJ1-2,CASSSPGWIGYTF,TGTGCCAGCAGTTCCCCGGGGTGGATAGGCTACACCTTC
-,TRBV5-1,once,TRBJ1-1,CASSLGSGNTEAFF,TGCGCCAGCAGCTTGGGAAGTGGAAACACTGAAGCTTTCTTT
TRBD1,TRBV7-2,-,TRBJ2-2,CASSPQRTGHTGELFF,TGTGCCAGCAGCCCCCAGCGGACAGGGCACACCGGGGAGCTGTTTTTT
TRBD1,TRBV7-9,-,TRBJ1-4,CASSLEDRDDREKLFF,TGTGCCAGCAGCTTAGAGGACAGGGATGATCGGGAAAAACTGTTTTTT
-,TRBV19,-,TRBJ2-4,CASSIDPPGLAGNIQYF,TGTGCCAGTAGTATAGACCCCCCGGGGTTAGCAGGAAACATTCAGTACTTC
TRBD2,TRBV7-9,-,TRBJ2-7,CASSPRTSGRAYEQYF,TGTGCCAGCAGCCCAAGGACTAGCGGGAGGGCCTACGAGCAGTACTTC
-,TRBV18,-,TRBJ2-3,CASSEILARRTDTQYF,TGTGCCAGCTCGGAAATACTAGCCCGTCGCACAGATACGCAGTATTTT
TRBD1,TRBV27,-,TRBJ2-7,CASSLSGQGARNEQYF,TGTGCCAGCAGTTTATCAGGGCAGGGGGCACGCAACGAGCAGTACTTC
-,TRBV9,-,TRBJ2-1,CASSGDSARDEQFF,TGTGCCAGCAGCGGGGATTCGGCTCGGGATGAGCAGTTCTTC
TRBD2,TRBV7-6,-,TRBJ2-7,CASSSGRTSGIYEQYF,TGTGCCAGCAGCTCGGGACGGACTAGCGGGATATACGAGCAGTACTTC
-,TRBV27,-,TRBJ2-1,CASNRFPEGSYNEQFF,TGTGCCAGTAATAGGTTTCCGGAGGGTTCCTACAATGAGCAGTTCTTC
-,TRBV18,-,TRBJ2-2,CASSPSENTGELFF,TGTGCCAGCTCACCTTCCGAGAACACCGGGGAGCTGTTTTTT
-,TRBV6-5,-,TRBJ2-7,CASSSPRAGKLYEQYF,TGTGCCAGCAGTTCCCCTAGGGCGGGTAAGCTCTACGAGCAGTACTTC
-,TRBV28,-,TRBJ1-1,CASSPLGESFGTEAFF,TGTGCCAGCAGTCCCCTCGGGGAGTCGTTTGGGACTGAAGCTTTCTTT
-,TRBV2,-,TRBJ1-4,CASSARNNEKLFF,TGTGCCAGCAGTGCCAGGAATAATGAAAAACTGTTTTTT
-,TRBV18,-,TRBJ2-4,CASSHRQGNGKNIQYF,TGTGCCAGCTCCCACAGGCAGGGAAACGGCAAAAACATTCAGTACTTC
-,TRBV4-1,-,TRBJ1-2,CASSQERPWGAVGYGYTF,TGCGCCAGCAGCCAAGAGCGGCCATGGGGGGCCGTTGGCTATGGCTACACCTTC
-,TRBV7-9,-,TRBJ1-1,CASSSQGLNTEAFF,TGTGCCAGCAGCTCACAGGGCTTGAACACTGAAGCTTTCTTT
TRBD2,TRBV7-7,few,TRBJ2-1,CASSSGLAAYNEQFF,TGTGCTAGCAGCTCGGGACTAGCGGCCTACAATGAGCAGTTCTTC
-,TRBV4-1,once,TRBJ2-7,CASSREFFSYEQYF,TGCGCCAGCAGCCGGGAGTTTTTCTCCTACGAGCAGTACTTC
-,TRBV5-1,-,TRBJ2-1,CASSLEDEQFF,TGCGCCAGCAGCTTGGAGGATGAGCAGTTCTTC
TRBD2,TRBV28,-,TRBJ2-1,CASSGGVEQFF,TGTGCCAGCAGTGGGGGGGTTGAGCAGTTCTTC
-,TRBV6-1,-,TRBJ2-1,CASSVVVSGSDEQFF,TGTGCCAGCAGTGTTGTAGTTTCCGGGAGCGATGAGCAGTTCTTC
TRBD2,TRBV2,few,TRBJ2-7,CASSGGFYEQYF,TGTGCCAGCAGCGGGGGGTTCTACGAGCAGTACTTC
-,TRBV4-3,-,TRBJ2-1,CASSRYRDAYNEQFF,TGCGCCAGCAGCCGATATAGGGACGCCTACAATGAGCAGTTCTTC
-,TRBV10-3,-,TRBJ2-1,CAISAAPGPRAGEQFF,TGTGCCATCAGTGCGGCTCCGGGTCCTAGGGCCGGTGAGCAGTTCTTC
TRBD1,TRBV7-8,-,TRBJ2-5,CASSPSWTGVAGAQETQYF,TGTGCCAGCAGCCCCAGCTGGACAGGGGTGGCAGGGGCCCAAGAGACCCAGTACTTC
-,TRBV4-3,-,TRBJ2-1,CASSRDFLPYNEQFF,TGCGCCAGCAGCCGGGACTTCCTCCCCTACAATGAGCAGTTCTTC
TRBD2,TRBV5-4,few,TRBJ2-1,CASSLSGRARNEQFF,TGTGCCAGCAGCTTAAGCGGGAGGGCCCGGAATGAGCAGTTCTTC
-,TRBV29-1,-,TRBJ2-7,CSVESGSGIYEQYF,TGCAGCGTTGAAAGTGGGTCAGGGATCTACGAGCAGTACTTC
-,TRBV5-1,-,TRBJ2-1,CASSLGGISYNEQFF,TGCGCCAGCAGCTTGGGGGGAATCTCCTACAATGAGCAGTTCTTC
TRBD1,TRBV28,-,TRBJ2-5,CASSPSGTGARWTQYF,TGTGCCAGCAGCCCCAGCGGGACAGGGGCTCGTTGGACCCAGTACTTC
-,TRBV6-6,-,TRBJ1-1,CASIPGRTEAFF,TGTGCCAGCATCCCAGGGCGGACTGAAGCTTTCTTT
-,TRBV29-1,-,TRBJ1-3,CSVETAEYGNTIYF,TGCAGCGTTGAAACGGCAGAGTATGGAAACACCATATATTTT
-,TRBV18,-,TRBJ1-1,CASSPPVLNTEAFF,TGTGCCAGCTCACCACCAGTGTTGAACACTGAAGCTTTCTTT
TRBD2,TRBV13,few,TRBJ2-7,CASSLGLSGSYEQYF,TGTGCCAGCAGCTTAGGCCTTAGCGGGAGCTACGAGCAGTACTTC
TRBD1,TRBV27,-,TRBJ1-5,CASRPDRESWQPQHF,TGTGCCAGCAGACCAGACAGGGAGAGTTGGCAGCCCCAGCATTTT
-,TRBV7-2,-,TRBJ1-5,CASSWGPRGAGQPQHF,TGTGCCAGCAGCTGGGGACCACGGGGGGCAGGTCAGCCCCAGCATTTT